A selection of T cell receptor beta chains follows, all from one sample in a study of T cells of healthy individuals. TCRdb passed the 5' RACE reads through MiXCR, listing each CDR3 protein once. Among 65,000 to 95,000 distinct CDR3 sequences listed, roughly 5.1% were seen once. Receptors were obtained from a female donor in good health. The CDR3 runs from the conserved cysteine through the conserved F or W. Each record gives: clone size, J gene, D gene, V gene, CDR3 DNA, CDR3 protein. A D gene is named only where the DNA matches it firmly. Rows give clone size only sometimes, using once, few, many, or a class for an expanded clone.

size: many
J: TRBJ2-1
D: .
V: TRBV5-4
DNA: TGTGCCAGCAGCCTAGAGGAGTGGGGGGATGAGCAGTTCTTC
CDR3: CASSLEEWGDEQFF

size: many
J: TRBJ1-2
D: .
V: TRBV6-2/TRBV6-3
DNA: TGTGCCAGCAGTTACGGGTCAGGGGTCGACTATGGCTACACCTTC
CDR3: CASSYGSGVDYGYTF

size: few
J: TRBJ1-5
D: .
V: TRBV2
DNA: TGTGCCAGCAGTGAACAAGGGCTTCGCAATCAGCCCCAGCATTTT
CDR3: CASSEQGLRNQPQHF

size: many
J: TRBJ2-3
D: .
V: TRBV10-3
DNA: TGTGCCATCAGCGGAGTCAAGACAGATACGCAGTATTTT
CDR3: CAISGVKTDTQYF

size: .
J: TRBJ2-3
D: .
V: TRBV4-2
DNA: TGTGCCAGCAGCCCCCGGGACCACACAGATACGCAGTATTTT
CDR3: CASSPRDHTDTQYF

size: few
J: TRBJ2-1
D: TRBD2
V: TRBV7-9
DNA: TGTGCCAGCAGCTTCCTAGCGGGAGGGTCGGGGAATGAGCAGTTCTTC
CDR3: CASSFLAGGSGNEQFF

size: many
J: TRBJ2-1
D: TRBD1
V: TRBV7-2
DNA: TGTGCCAACAGCTGGATTGCGGGACAGGGCTCCTACAATGAGCAGTTCTTC
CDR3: CANSWIAGQGSYNEQFF

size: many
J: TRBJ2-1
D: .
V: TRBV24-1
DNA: TGTGCCACGGGGAGACAGCTCGATGAGCAGTTCTTC
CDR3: CATGRQLDEQFF

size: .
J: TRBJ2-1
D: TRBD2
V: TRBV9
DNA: TGTGCCAGCAGCAGGGCGGGAGGGTCTTTTAGCTCCTACAATGAGCAGTTCTTC
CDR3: CASSRAGGSFSSYNEQFF

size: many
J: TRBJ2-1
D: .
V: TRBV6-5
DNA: TGTGCCAGTCACTTAGGCGCTGGCAATGAGCAGTTCTTC
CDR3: CASHLGAGNEQFF